Below, one T cell receptor beta chain is given with its context. Its antigen is not known. Researchers partitioned CD4+ cells into CD45RA+ naive and CD45RA-negative memory subsets. The data are from a study of shared clonotypes between healthy human individuals. Study results and caveats: Memory subsets generally showed smaller estimated richness than naive subsets did. Sharing of clonotypes among donors was expected to vary with sequencing depth. Sampling covered nothing but blood. Tissue TCR repertoires likely differ from those found in blood.

Profiling relied on immunoSEQ multiplex PCR, and the TCRdb table lists in-frame clones only, not all of them. In the table there are roughly 2.5 million clones, 90% to 95% of which are singletons. The length of the CDR3 is 14 residues. V lost 6 bases to trimming and J lost 4 bases; unmatched junction nucleotides: 6. Germline loops: CDR1 MNHNY, CDR2 SVGAGI (reference sequence). The chain employs TRBV6-6 and TRBJ2-5; 9 nucleotides match TRBD2. The sequenced sample consisted of naive CD4+ T cells sorted from blood. Documented subset: CD45RA+ positively selected. This TCR was sampled from a man between 18 and 29 years old in good health. As DNA, the CDR3 is TGTGCCAGCAGCGGAGCGGGAGGTAGAGAGACCCAGTACTTC. Protein sequence: CASSGAGGRETQYF.